One and the same sample provided the 21 T cell receptor beta chains below, sequenced in a study of OX40 agonist ivuxolimab in advanced cancers. TCRdb keeps only in-frame clones here, not all; method: immunoSEQ multiplex PCR. The sample has approximately 71,000 clones; around 94% are singletons. The specimen comprised CD4+ or CD8+ T cells sorted from blood, sampled in a trial of the OX40 agonist ivuxolimab. Source of these receptors: an adult with an advanced solid tumor such as melanoma, head and neck, liver or kidney cancer.

The chain couples TRBV27 to TRBJ2-7; no definite D call. Germline CDR1 and CDR2: MNHEY and SMNVEV (reference sequence). The CDR3 runs to 13 residues. Deletions cut 2 bases from V and 1 base from J, with 6 bases between. CDR3 sequence: CASSLRVSYEQYF. The CDR3 nucleotides are TGTGCCAGCAGTTTACGGGTGTCCTACGAGCAGTACTTC.

V gene TRBV5-6 combines with J gene TRBJ2-1, with 9 bases aligning to TRBD2. The germline V gene encodes CDR1 SGHDT and CDR2 YYEEEE. The J segment lost 8 bases and the V segment lost 9 bases, leaving 9 bases of the junction unmatched. The CDR3 length is 13 residues. CDR3 in DNA: TGTGCCAACCGGCCTAGCGGGAATGATGAGCAGTTCTTC. It specifies CANRPSGNDEQFF.

The V and J genes are TRBV7-9 and TRBJ2-7; tentatively, D is TRBD1 (6 bases). The CDR3 totals 14 residues. The ends were cut back, 6 bases at V and 3 bases at J, with 15 bases in the middle. Germline V CDR1 and CDR2: SEHNR, FQNEAQ (reference sequence). This CDR3 reads CASSQTGKFYEQYF. CDR3 DNA sequence: TGTGCCAGCAGTCAAACAGGGAAGTTCTACGAGCAGTACTTC.

The gene calls are TRBV18 and TRBJ1-1, with 10 positions matching TRBD1. Germline V lookup: CDR1 KGHSH, CDR2 LQKENI. This CDR3 region has 15 residues. Germline trimming cut 0 bases from V and 11 bases from J; bases unmatched to any gene: 9. The CDR3 is CASSPPSQAGQGAFF. Here the CDR3 DNA reads TGTGCCAGCTCACCACCGAGTCAAGCGGGACAGGGGGCTTTCTTT.

V gene TRBV5-1 combines with J gene TRBJ2-7; perhaps TRBD1 as D (8 bases). The CDR3 totals 16 residues. The V gene lost 4 bases and the J gene lost 0 bases, with 17 bases spanning the gap. Germline CDR1 SGHRS, CDR2 YFSETQ. CDR3 in DNA: TGCGCCAGCAGCGAAGGACAGGGAGGGAGCTCCTACGAGCAGTACTTC. Its protein product is CASSEGQGGSSYEQYF. Full variable domain (rest looked up from reference TRBV5-1 and TRBJ2-7): KAGVTQTPRYLIKTRGQQVTLSCSPISGHRSVSWYQQTPGQGLQFLFEYFSETQRNKGNFPGRFSGRQFSNSRSEMNVSTLELGDSALYLCASSEGQGGSSYEQYFGPGTRLTVT.

This chain joins TRBV9 and TRBJ2-1; 7 positions agree with TRBD1. CDR3 length: 17 amino acids. CDR1 SGDLS and CDR2 YYNGEE come from the germline V gene. Germline trimming cut 3 bases from V and 4 bases from J; bases unmatched to any gene: 13. The CDR3, as DNA: TGTGCCAGCAGCGCCCCGCCTGGGACAGTCGGTTACAATGAGCAGTTCTTC. Its translation is CASSAPPGTVGYNEQFF.

This chain connects TRBV4-1 to TRBJ2-7, with 7 bases lining up with TRBD2. V dropped 0 bases and J dropped 9; count of bases not matched to a gene: 11. Germline V gene sequence: CDR1 MGHRA, CDR2 YSYEKL. The CDR3 runs 15 residues. The CDR3 region is CASSQEHGRSPGQYF. In DNA, the CDR3 is TGCGCCAGCAGCCAAGAACACGGGAGGAGCCCCGGGCAGTACTTC.

This clone appeared a few times. This chain joins TRBV7-9 and TRBJ2-4, with unresolved D. The V end lost 1 base, the J end lost 0 bases, and 16 bases lay between the germline ends. Germline values: CDR1 SEHNR, CDR2 FQNEAQ (reference sequence). The CDR3 consists of 18 residues. The CDR3 loop is CASSLGHSIQLAKNIQYF. CDR3 sequence (DNA): TGTGCCAGCAGCTTAGGACACTCGATTCAACTAGCCAAAAACATTCAGTACTTC. The whole variable domain, filled in from reference TRBV7-9 and TRBJ2-4, reads DTGVSQNPRHKITKRGQNVTFRCDPISEHNRLYWYRQTLGQGPEFLTYFQNEAQLEKSRLLSDRFSAERPKGSFSTLEIQRTEQGDSAMYLCASSLGHSIQLAKNIQYFGAGTRLSVL.

V usage is TRBV5-6 and J usage is TRBJ1-1; D remains ambiguous. Trimming took 0 bases from V and 0 from J, leaving 15 bases between them. Germline CDR1 is SGHDT and CDR2 is YYEEEE. This CDR3 is built from 17 residues. The CDR3 here is CASSLGGGLRMNTEAFF. CDR3 sequence (DNA): TGTGCCAGCAGCTTGGGAGGAGGGCTAAGGATGAACACTGAAGCTTTCTTT.

The CDR3 DNA follows: TGTGCCAGCAGTGCGGGGACAGATTCTAACTATGGCTACACCTTC. Its protein is CASSAGTDSNYGYTF. The chain employs TRBV27 and TRBJ1-2; 7 nucleotides line up with TRBD1. Germline CDR1 is MNHEY and CDR2 is SMNVEV (reference sequence). The CDR3 covers 15 residues. The trim removed 5 bases at V and 0 bases at J, leaving 6 bases unmatched.

This chain joins TRBV5-1 and TRBJ2-6; D might be TRBD1 (5 bases). Trimming removed 1 base at V and 0 bases at J, with 11 bases between. CDR1 is SGHRS and CDR2 is YFSETQ in the germline V gene. CDR3 length: 17 residues. The CDR3 bases are TGCGCCAGCAGCTTGCAACCACAGGCCTCTGGGGCCAACGTCCTGACTTTC. It codes for CASSLQPQASGANVLTF.

This chain links TRBV4-2 with TRBJ2-7; 12 bases map to TRBD2. The length of the CDR3 is 15 residues. V shed 1 base, J shed 7 bases, and the junction held 5 bases outside the gene matches. Germline V lookup: CDR1 LGHNA, CDR2 YNFKEQ. DNA for the CDR3: TGTGCCAGCAGCCAAGGGACTAGCGGGATCGGGGAGCAGTACTTC. Amino acid sequence: CASSQGTSGIGEQYF.

V and J are TRBV9 and TRBJ2-3; 10 bases are a match to TRBD2. V dropped 3 bases and J dropped 2; count of bases not matched to a gene: 6. Germline CDR1 is SGDLS and CDR2 is YYNGEE. The CDR3 spans 16 residues. In nucleotides, the CDR3 is TGTGCCAGCAGCGAGCGACTAGCGGGCCCCACAGATACGCAGTATTTT. This translates into CASSERLAGPTDTQYF.

The chain employs TRBV6-5 and TRBJ2-7, with 9 bases identical to TRBD1. This CDR3 region has 16 residues. Looked up from germline, CDR1 is MNHEY and CDR2 is SVGAGI. J was trimmed by 2 bases and V by 4 bases; bases with no gene match: 9. CDR3 residues: CASSSRPGQGTYEQYF. The CDR3 bases are TGTGCCAGCAGTTCCCGTCCGGGACAGGGTACCTACGAGCAGTACTTC.

This rearrangement joins TRBV21-1 to TRBJ2-5; the D call in the table, TRBD2, was not verified against the DNA. TRBV21-1 is a recognized pseudogene. CDR3 length: 17 amino acids. As DNA, the CDR3 is TGTGCCAGCAGCCGAAAGCGGGGGGGCTGGCATCAAGAGACCCAGTACTTC. Its protein product is CASSRKRGGWHQETQYF.

The chain employs TRBV12-5 and TRBJ1-1, with D maybe TRBD1 (5 bases). Trimming took 0 bases from V and 4 from J, leaving 18 bases between them. Germline CDR1 is LGHNT and CDR2 is FRNRAP. CDR3 size: 17 residues. The CDR3 loop is CASGLVPGRERGTEAFF. As DNA, the CDR3 is TGTGCTAGTGGTTTGGTACCGGGGAGGGAAAGGGGCACTGAAGCTTTCTTT.

This clone came up a few times. V usage is TRBV27 and J usage is TRBJ1-4; D unresolved. The length of the CDR3 is 17 residues. Germline V gene sequence: CDR1 MNHEY, CDR2 SMNVEV (reference sequence). The V gene lost 3 bases and the J gene lost 7 bases, with 21 bases spanning the gap. The CDR3, as DNA: TGTGCCAGCAGTTTGTTCGGCAGGCAACCCGTGGGTGAAAAACTGTTTTTT. Amino acid sequence: CASSLFGRQPVGEKLFF.

CDR3 DNA sequence: TGTGCTAGTGGGACAGGGGACGACGAGCAGTACTTC. Its protein is CASGTGDDEQYF. The chain is built from TRBV12-5 and TRBJ2-7, with 8 positions matching TRBD1. Germline loops: CDR1 LGHNT, CDR2 FRNRAP. This CDR3 has 12 amino acids. Losses at the gene ends were 6 bases for V and 5 bases for J; bases not matched to a gene: 3.

The chain carries TRBV10-1 and TRBJ2-2; D perhaps matches TRBD1 (6 bases). Trimming removed 4 bases at V and 9 bases at J, with 9 bases between. This CDR3 is 12 amino acids long. Germline V gene lookup returns CDR1 WNHNN and CDR2 SYGVQD (reference sequence). CDR3 region: CASSVTGRELFF. Here the CDR3 DNA reads TGCGCCAGCAGTGTAACAGGGCGGGAGCTGTTTTTT.

The chain links TRBV14 to TRBJ2-7, with 8 bases that match TRBD2. V gave up 3 bases and J gave up 4 bases; unmatched junction bases: 11. The germline V gene encodes CDR1 SGHDN and CDR2 FVKESK. The CDR3 covers 16 residues. The CDR3 here is CASSQGVGLAAYEQYF. The DNA of the CDR3 is TGTGCCAGCAGCCAGGGCGTTGGACTAGCCGCGTACGAGCAGTACTTC.

The V gene is TRBV9, the J gene TRBJ1-6; 11 nucleotides align to TRBD1. The junction had 11 bases not matched to a gene; V was cut back by 2 bases and J by 13 bases. Germline V lookup: CDR1 SGDLS, CDR2 YYNGEE. The CDR3 length is 16 residues. The CDR3 reads CASSVGTGTGGRPLHF. The CDR3 nucleotides read TGTGCCAGCAGCGTTGGTACCGGGACAGGGGGAAGGCCCCTCCACTTT.